Shown below are 2 T cell receptor beta chains from a single sample sequenced in a study of T cells in Graves' hyperthyroidism and ophthalmopathy. RNA transcripts were the template for amplifying TCR beta CDR3 regions. HTBI primers were used for first-round RT-PCR of the TCR CDR3. Via MiXCR, TCRdb re-called the multiplex PCR reads, giving one row per CDR3 protein. Here the sample spans more than 450,000 distinct CDR3 sequences, around 15% being singletons. The sequenced material came from blood. These receptors came from a woman between 40 and 55 years old with Graves' hyperthyroidism.

The chain combines TRBV5-8 with TRBJ2-3, with 7 bases identical to TRBD1. V was pared by 5 bases and J by 4 bases, with 7 bases of the junction left unmatched. Germline lookup yields CDR1 SGHTS and CDR2 YDEGEE. The CDR3 runs to 14 residues. CDR3 in amino acids: CASSWTGQADTQYF. The CDR3 DNA reads TGTGCCAGCAGTTGGACAGGTCAGGCAGATACGCAGTATTTT. Complete variable domain (other parts from reference TRBV5-8 and TRBJ2-3): EAGVTQSPTHLIKTRGQQATLRCSPISGHTSVYWYQQALGLGLQFLLWYDEGEERNRGNFPPRFSGRQFPNYSSELNVNALELEDSALYLCASSWTGQADTQYFGPGTRLTVL.

At least ten counts were recorded for this clonotype. V is TRBV5-1 and J is TRBJ1-5, with a tentative D call TRBD1 (5 bases). The length of the CDR3 is 15 residues. Germline CDR1 is SGHRS and CDR2 is YFSETQ. Between the trimmed V and J ends, which lost 0 bases and 1 base, there was a span of 8 bases. The CDR3 coding sequence is TGCGCCAGCAGCTTGGAGGGACGGAGCAATCAGCCCCAGCATTTT. Its protein is CASSLEGRSNQPQHF. The full variable domain, with the rest looked up from reference TRBV5-1 and TRBJ1-5, is KAGVTQTPRYLIKTRGQQVTLSCSPISGHRSVSWYQQTPGQGLQFLFEYFSETQRNKGNFPGRFSGRQFSNSRSEMNVSTLELGDSALYLCASSLEGRSNQPQHFGDGTRLSIL.